A single sample gave rise to the 5 T cell receptor beta chains below, sequenced in a study of T cell responses to AZD1222 COVID-19 vaccine. The method was immunoSEQ multiplex PCR; TCRdb's version includes in-frame clones alone and lacks a portion of them. The sample lists about 200,000 clones; 93% were seen once. This material consisted of peripheral blood, taken on day 0 of MenACWY control vaccination. Receptor source: an adult in good health.

This chain uses TRBV18 with TRBJ1-2; 9 nucleotides align to TRBD1. Losses at the gene ends were 8 bases for V and 5 bases for J; bases not matched to a gene: 12. Germline V gives CDR1 KGHSH, CDR2 LQKENI. The CDR3 sequence is 15 residues long. The CDR3 DNA sequence: TGTGCCAGCCTGATGGCCGGGACAGGGATTTATGGCTACACCTTC. Amino acids: CASLMAGTGIYGYTF.

V and J are TRBV6-6 and TRBJ1-3; no clear D. The ends were cut back, 3 bases at V and 2 bases at J, with 14 bases in the middle. The CDR3 contains 16 residues. The germline gives CDR1 MNHNY, CDR2 SVGAGI (reference sequence). DNA for the CDR3: TGTGCCAGCAGTTATATAGAGGGCTCCCCTGGAAACACCATATATTTT. This translates into CASSYIEGSPGNTIYF.

This sequence joins TRBV11-2 and TRBJ2-5; D gene unclear. The V end was cut by 3 bases, the J end by 5 bases, with 10 bases between. Germline V gene lookup returns CDR1 SGHAT and CDR2 FQNNGV. This CDR3 comprises 13 residues. CDR3 coding DNA: TGTGCCAGCAGCTTGCGACCGGTCGAGACCCAGTACTTC. It translates to CASSLRPVETQYF.

The chain joins TRBV30 to TRBJ1-5, with D unresolved. Germline V gene data show CDR1 as GTSNPN and CDR2 as SVGIG (reference sequence). V lost 2 bases to trimming and J lost 2 bases, with 7 bases between them. The CDR3 sequence is 13 residues long. This CDR3 reads CAWSTAGNQPQHF. The CDR3 DNA follows: TGTGCCTGGAGTACGGCAGGCAATCAGCCCCAGCATTTT.

The V call is TRBV19, the J call TRBJ2-3, with 11 positions matching TRBD1. J was trimmed by 4 bases and V by 6 bases; bases with no gene match: 9. This CDR3 spans 16 amino acids. Germline V CDR1 and CDR2: LNHDA, SQIVND (reference sequence). The CDR3: CASRPGQGGKSDTQYF. CDR3 DNA: TGTGCCAGTAGACCGGGACAGGGGGGAAAGTCAGATACGCAGTATTTT.